The entry below gives a single T cell receptor beta chain sequence along with its context. The record originates from a study of blood T cell repertoires in COVID-19. Overall study context: T cells, B-cell-depleted T cells, or PBMCs provided the cDNA or gDNA that served as material.

Germline CDR1 KGHSH, CDR2 LQKENI. The CDR3 extends over 17 amino acids. V gave up 0 bases and J gave up 3 bases, with 14 bases separating them. Under the authors' procedure: Reference gene primer amplification in the assay estimated nucleated cell counts. Produced via immunoSEQ multiplex PCR; TCRdb's table is partial and in-frame only. V and J calls and clone size are as listed in that table; D and trimming were resolved from the DNA. The sample has 110,000 to 150,000 clones; 70% to 90% are singletons. The sequence derives from a man aged 70 or older with acute or convalescent COVID-19. Sequences were obtained from peripheral blood. The chain has TRBV18 and TRBJ1-4; D may be TRBD1 (6 bases). CDR3 sequence: CASSPPARGASNEKLFF. CDR3 nucleotide sequence: TGTGCCAGCTCACCACCGGCCAGGGGTGCCTCTAATGAAAAACTGTTTTTT.